The 14 T cell receptor beta chains in this list originate from one sample, sequenced in a study of blood T cell repertoires in COVID-19. This table comes from immunoSEQ multiplex PCR, and its TCRdb copy is limited to in-frame clones, with some not included. The table lists about 220,000 clones, 70% to 90% of them singletons, with roughly 13% in the top ten. The source material was peripheral blood. Receptors originate from a human donor in a cohort sampled during active COVID-19.

The CDR3 reads CASSQWDRLTF. Here the CDR3 DNA reads TGTGCCAGTAGTCAGTGGGACAGGCTAACCTTC. The chain joins TRBV19 to TRBJ1-2; TRBD1 aligns across 8 bases. Germline CDR1 LNHDA, CDR2 SQIVND (reference sequence). The CDR3 spans 11 residues. The V and J ends lost 5 bases and 14 bases, in that order; junction bases with no gene match: 7. The whole variable domain, remainder taken from reference TRBV19 and TRBJ1-2, is DGGITQSPKYLFRKEGQNVTLSCEQNLNHDAMYWYRQDPGQGLRLIYYSQIVNDFQKGDIAEGYSVSREKKESFPLTVTSAQKNPTAFYLCASSQWDRLTFGSGTRLTVV.

The genes are TRBV7-6 and TRBJ1-2; TRBD1 agrees at 8 bases. The junction had 7 bases not matched to a gene; V was cut back by 1 base and J by 0 bases. This CDR3 is 17 amino acids long. Germline V gives CDR1 SGHVS, CDR2 FNYEAQ. DNA of the CDR3: TGTGCCAGCAGCTTAGAGTCAGGGGGCCACCCTAACTATGGCTACACCTTC. This gives the protein CASSLESGGHPNYGYTF.

CDR3 region: CAISVSNSGNTIYF. The CDR3 DNA follows: TGTGCCATCAGTGTAAGCAACTCTGGAAACACCATATATTTT. This chain uses TRBV10-3 with TRBJ1-3; D gene uncertain. This CDR3 contains 14 residues. The germline V gene has CDR1 ENHRY and CDR2 SYGVKD. V lost 4 bases and J lost 0, with 7 bases in between.

This clone was seen a few times. V and J are TRBV29-1 and TRBJ2-3, with D possibly matching TRBD1 (7 bases). The germline V and J ends were trimmed by 4 bases and 6 bases, with 11 bases remaining between them. The CDR3 is 12 amino acids. The germline CDR1 and CDR2 sequences are SQVTM and ANQGSEA. The CDR3 nucleotides read TGCAGCGTTGGCCCAGGGGGGGATACGCAGTATTTT. Translating gives CSVGPGGDTQYF.

This rearrangement joins TRBV14 to TRBJ2-3; perhaps TRBD2 as D (6 bases). The CDR3 loop spans 12 amino acids. V dropped 8 bases and J dropped 7 bases, with 13 bases sitting between them. The germline CDR1 and CDR2 sequences are SGHDN and FVKESK. CDR3 DNA sequence: TGTGCCAGCTCCTGGGGGAGGAATACGCAGTATTTT. Encoded protein: CASSWGRNTQYF.

The gene calls are TRBV6-4 and TRBJ2-1, with TRBD2 identical over 7 bases. Germline CDR1 and CDR2: MRHNA and SNTAGT. V gave up 3 bases and J gave up 6 bases; unmatched junction bases: 8. The CDR3 runs to 15 residues. The CDR3, as DNA: TGTGCCAGCAGTGAGGGCGGGAGTTCGGGCAATGAGCAGTTCTTC. Protein: CASSEGGSSGNEQFF.

This rearrangement joins TRBV24-1 to TRBJ1-2; 11 nucleotides agree with TRBD1. V was pared by 4 bases and J by 6 bases, with 6 bases of the junction left unmatched. This CDR3 spans 15 amino acids. Germline V gene sequence: CDR1 KGHDR, CDR2 SFDVKD. CDR3 region: CATSDRDRGVNGYTF. The CDR3 DNA follows: TGTGCCACCAGTGACCGGGACAGGGGGGTTAATGGCTACACCTTC.

This clone was found a few times. V gene TRBV11-3 combines with J gene TRBJ2-5, with 7 bases aligning to TRBD1. The CDR3 is made up of 15 amino acids. Trimming cost V 5 bases and J 4 bases; bases outside gene matches: 10. CDR1 SGHNT and CDR2 YENEEA come from the germline V gene. CDR3 DNA sequence: TGTGCCAGCAGCCCCGGACAGGTACAAGCAGAGACCCAGTACTTC. It is translated as CASSPGQVQAETQYF.

This rearrangement joins TRBV5-5 to TRBJ2-7, with TRBD2 identical over 8 bases. V was pared by 0 bases and J by 0 bases, with 8 bases of the junction left unmatched. The CDR3 runs to 17 residues. Germline V gives CDR1 SGHKS, CDR2 YYEKEE (reference sequence). CDR3 in DNA: TGTGCCAGCAGCTTGGCCTTATCCAGCGGGAGCTCCTACGAGCAGTACTTC. Translation gives CASSLALSSGSSYEQYF.

The chain carries TRBV24-1 and TRBJ2-3, with 9 nucleotides matching TRBD2. The CDR3 contains 18 residues. Germline CDR1 KGHDR, CDR2 SFDVKD. V lost 0 bases and J lost 1; bases outside the gene matches: 7. The CDR3 spells CATSDLPTLAGGTDTQYF. The CDR3 DNA sequence: TGTGCCACCAGTGATTTGCCAACCTTAGCGGGAGGCACAGATACGCAGTATTTT.

The table lists this clone with a few counts. The V gene is TRBV7-3, the J gene TRBJ1-6; D not certain. CDR3 length: 14 residues. In germline, CDR1 is SGHTA, CDR2 FQGTGA. V dropped 1 base and J dropped 4 bases, with 5 bases sitting between them. CDR3 protein: CASSLNGYNSPLHF. CDR3 DNA sequence: TGTGCCAGCAGCTTAAACGGTTATAATTCACCCCTCCACTTT. The full variable domain, rest sourced from reference TRBV7-3 and TRBJ1-6, is GAGVSQTPSNKVTEKGKYVELRCDPISGHTALYWYRQSLGQGPEFLIYFQGTGAADDSGLPNDRFFAVRPEGSVSTLKIQRTERGDSAVYLCASSLNGYNSPLHFGNGTRLTVT.

This rearrangement joins TRBV2 to TRBJ2-5; 7 bases align to TRBD1. This CDR3 is 16 amino acids long. The germline gives CDR1 SNHLY, CDR2 FYNNEI. V trimming: 1 base; J trimming: 1 base; junction bases outside the gene matches: 6. The DNA for the CDR3 is TGTGCCAGCAGTGAAGTCCTAGGGGGCCGCCAAGAGACCCAGTACTTC. Translation gives CASSEVLGGRQETQYF. The full variable domain, completed using reference TRBV2 and TRBJ2-5, is EPEVTQTPSHQVTQMGQEVILRCVPISNHLYFYWYRQILGQKVEFLVSFYNNEISEKSEIFDDQFSVERPDGSNFTLKIRSTKLEDSAMYFCASSEVLGGRQETQYFGPGTRLLVL.

The chain combines TRBV7-6 with TRBJ1-1; D is ambiguous. The CDR3 loop spans 13 amino acids. Per the germline V gene, CDR1 is SGHVS and CDR2 is FNYEAQ. The V and J ends lost 5 bases and 7 bases respectively, with 14 bases between them. CDR3 in DNA: TGTGCCAGCAGCCCAAACTGGGAGGGTGAAGCTTTCTTT. Translated, it gives CASSPNWEGEAFF. Full variable domain (outside the CDR3, taken from reference TRBV7-6 and TRBJ1-1): GAGVSQSPRYKVTKRGQDVALRCDPISGHVSLYWYRQALGQGPEFLTYFNYEAQQDKSGLPNDRFSAERPEGSISTLTIQRTEQRDSAMYRCASSPNWEGEAFFGQGTRLTVV.

This sequence joins TRBV2 and TRBJ2-1; 7 positions agree with TRBD2. Germline V gene sequence: CDR1 SNHLY, CDR2 FYNNEI. CDR3 length: 18 amino acids. V lost 5 bases and J lost 5; bases outside the gene matches: 18. CDR3 region: CASSTPSGVGGLNNEQFF. CDR3 DNA sequence: TGTGCCAGCAGTACACCTTCTGGGGTGGGAGGGCTTAACAATGAGCAGTTCTTC.